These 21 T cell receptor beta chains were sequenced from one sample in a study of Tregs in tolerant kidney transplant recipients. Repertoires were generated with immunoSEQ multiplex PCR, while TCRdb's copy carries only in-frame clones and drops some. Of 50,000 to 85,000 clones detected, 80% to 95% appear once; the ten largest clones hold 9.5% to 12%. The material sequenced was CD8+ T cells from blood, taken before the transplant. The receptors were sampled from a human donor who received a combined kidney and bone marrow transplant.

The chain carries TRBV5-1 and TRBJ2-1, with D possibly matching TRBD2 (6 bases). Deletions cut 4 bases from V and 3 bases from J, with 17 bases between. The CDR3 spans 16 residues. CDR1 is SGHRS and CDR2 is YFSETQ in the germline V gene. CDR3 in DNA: TGCGCCAGCAGCCCGTCGGGTGCGGGGAGCTACAATGAGCAGTTCTTC. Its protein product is CASSPSGAGSYNEQFF.

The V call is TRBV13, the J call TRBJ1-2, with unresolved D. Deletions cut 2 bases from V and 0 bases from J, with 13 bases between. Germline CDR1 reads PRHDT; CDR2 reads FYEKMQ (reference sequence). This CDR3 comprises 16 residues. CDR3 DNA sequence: TGTGCCAGCAGCTTATCAAATGACTCCCCTAACTATGGCTACACCTTC. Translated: CASSLSNDSPNYGYTF.

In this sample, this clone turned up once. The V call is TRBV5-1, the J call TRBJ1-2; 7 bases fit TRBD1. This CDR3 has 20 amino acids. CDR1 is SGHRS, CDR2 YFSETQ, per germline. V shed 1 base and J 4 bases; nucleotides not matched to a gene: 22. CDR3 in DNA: TGCGCCAGCAGCTTGACCCCGGGACAGAGGCTGGAGAGGATCTCCTATGGCTACACCTTC. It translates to CASSLTPGQRLERISYGYTF. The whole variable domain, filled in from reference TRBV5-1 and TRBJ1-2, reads KAGVTQTPRYLIKTRGQQVTLSCSPISGHRSVSWYQQTPGQGLQFLFEYFSETQRNKGNFPGRFSGRQFSNSRSEMNVSTLELGDSALYLCASSLTPGQRLERISYGYTFGSGTRLTVV.

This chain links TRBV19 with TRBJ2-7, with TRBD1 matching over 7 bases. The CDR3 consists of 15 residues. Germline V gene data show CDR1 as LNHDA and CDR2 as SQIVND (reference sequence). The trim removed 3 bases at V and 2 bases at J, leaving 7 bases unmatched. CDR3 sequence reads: CASSMGLGQTYEQYF. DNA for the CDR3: TGTGCCAGTAGTATGGGTTTGGGACAGACCTACGAGCAGTACTTC.

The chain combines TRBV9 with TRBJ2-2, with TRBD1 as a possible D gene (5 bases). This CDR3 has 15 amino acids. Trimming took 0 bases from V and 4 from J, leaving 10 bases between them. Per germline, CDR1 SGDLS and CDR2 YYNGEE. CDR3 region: CASSVEGVFTGELFF. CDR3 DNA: TGTGCCAGCAGCGTAGAAGGGGTTTTCACCGGGGAGCTGTTTTTT.

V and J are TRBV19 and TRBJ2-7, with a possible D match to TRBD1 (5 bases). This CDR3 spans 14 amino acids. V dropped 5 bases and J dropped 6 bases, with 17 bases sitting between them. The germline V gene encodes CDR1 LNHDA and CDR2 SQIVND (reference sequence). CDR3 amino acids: CASSLMGLVGEQYF. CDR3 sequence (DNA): TGTGCCAGTAGTTTAATGGGGCTAGTTGGCGAGCAGTACTTC.

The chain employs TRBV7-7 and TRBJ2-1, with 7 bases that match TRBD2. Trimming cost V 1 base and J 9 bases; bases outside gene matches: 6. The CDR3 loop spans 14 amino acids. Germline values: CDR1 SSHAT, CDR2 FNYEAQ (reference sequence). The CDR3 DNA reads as TGTGCCAGCAGCTTAGGGGACTACCCGGGTGAGCAGTTCTTC. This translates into CASSLGDYPGEQFF.

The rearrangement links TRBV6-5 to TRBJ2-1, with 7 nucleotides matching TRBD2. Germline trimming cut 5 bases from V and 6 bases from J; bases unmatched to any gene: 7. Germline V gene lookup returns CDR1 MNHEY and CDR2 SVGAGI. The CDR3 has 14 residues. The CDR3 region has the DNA TGTGCCAGCAGTCTTCGGGAGGCATTCAATGAGCAGTTCTTC. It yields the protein CASSLREAFNEQFF.

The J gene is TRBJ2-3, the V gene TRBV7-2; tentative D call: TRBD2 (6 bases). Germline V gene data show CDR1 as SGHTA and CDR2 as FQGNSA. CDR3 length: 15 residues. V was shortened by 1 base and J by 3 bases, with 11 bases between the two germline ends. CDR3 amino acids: CASSLGAGRTDTQYF. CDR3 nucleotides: TGTGCCAGCAGCTTAGGCGCGGGGCGGACAGATACGCAGTATTTT.

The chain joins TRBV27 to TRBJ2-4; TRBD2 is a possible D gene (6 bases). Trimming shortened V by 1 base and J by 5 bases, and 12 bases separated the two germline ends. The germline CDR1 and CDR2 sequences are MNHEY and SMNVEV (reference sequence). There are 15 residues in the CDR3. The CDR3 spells CASSLLGGNENIQYF. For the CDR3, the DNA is TGTGCCAGCAGTTTATTAGGAGGGAACGAAAACATTCAGTACTTC.

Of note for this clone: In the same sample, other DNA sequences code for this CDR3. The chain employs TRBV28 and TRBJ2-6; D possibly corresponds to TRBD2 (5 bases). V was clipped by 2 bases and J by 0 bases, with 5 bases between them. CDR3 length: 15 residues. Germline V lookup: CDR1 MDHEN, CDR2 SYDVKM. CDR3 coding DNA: TGTGCCAGCAGTTTACGGGGCTCTGGGGCCAACGTCCTGACTTTC. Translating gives CASSLRGSGANVLTF.

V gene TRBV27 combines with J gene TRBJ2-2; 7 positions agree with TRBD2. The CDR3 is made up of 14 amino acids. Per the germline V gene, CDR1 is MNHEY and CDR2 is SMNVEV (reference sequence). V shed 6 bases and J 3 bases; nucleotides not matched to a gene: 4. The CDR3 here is CASRGGRYTGELFF. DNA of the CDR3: TGTGCCAGCAGGGGCGGGAGATACACCGGGGAGCTGTTTTTT.

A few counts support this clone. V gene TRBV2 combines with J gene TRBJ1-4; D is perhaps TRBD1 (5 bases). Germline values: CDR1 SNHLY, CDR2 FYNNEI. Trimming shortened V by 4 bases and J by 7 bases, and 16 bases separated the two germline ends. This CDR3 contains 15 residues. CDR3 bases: TGTGCCAGCAGTGGTCGGGGGGGAGAAAGTGAAAAACTGTTTTTT. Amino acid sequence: CASSGRGGESEKLFF.

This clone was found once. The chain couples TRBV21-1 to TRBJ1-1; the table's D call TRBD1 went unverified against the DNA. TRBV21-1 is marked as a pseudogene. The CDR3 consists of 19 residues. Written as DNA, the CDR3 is TGTGCCAGCACCTGCGCTCCTCGACAGGGGGCTGTCTGGAACACTGAAGCTTTCTTT. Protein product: CASTCAPRQGAVWNTEAFF.

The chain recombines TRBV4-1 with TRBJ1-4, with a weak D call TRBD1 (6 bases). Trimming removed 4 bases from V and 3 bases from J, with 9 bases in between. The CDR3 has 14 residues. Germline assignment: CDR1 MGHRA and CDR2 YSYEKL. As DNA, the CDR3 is TGCGCCAGCAGCCGGGACAACGCTAATGAAAAACTGTTTTTT. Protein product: CASSRDNANEKLFF.

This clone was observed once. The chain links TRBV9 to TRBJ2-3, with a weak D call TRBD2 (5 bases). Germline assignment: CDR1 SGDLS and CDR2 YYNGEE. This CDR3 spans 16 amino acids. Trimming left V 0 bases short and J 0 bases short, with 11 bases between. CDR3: CASSVVAGRSTDTQYF. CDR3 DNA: TGTGCCAGCAGCGTAGTTGCGGGCAGGAGCACAGATACGCAGTATTTT.

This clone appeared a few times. The CDR3: CASSIPQLAANTGELFF. The CDR3 DNA reads TGTGCCAGCAGTATCCCCCAACTAGCCGCGAACACCGGGGAGCTGTTTTTT. V and J are TRBV2 and TRBJ2-2; the D gene is possibly TRBD2 (6 bases). The V end lost 5 bases, the J end lost 0 bases, and 16 bases lay between the germline ends. Germline values: CDR1 SNHLY, CDR2 FYNNEI. The CDR3 is made up of 17 amino acids.

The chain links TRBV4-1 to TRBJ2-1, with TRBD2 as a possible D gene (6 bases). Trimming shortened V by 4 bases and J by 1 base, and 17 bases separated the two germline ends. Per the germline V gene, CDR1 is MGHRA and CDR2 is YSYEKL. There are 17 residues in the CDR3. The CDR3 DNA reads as TGCGCCAGCAGCCCTCGACTAAGCGGGCTTTCCTACAATGAGCAGTTCTTC. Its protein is CASSPRLSGLSYNEQFF.

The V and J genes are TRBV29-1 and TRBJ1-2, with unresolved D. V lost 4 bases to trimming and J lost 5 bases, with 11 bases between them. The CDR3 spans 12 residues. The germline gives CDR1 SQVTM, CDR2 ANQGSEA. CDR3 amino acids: CSVVSGGYGYTF. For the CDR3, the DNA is TGCAGCGTTGTGTCAGGCGGGTATGGCTACACCTTC.

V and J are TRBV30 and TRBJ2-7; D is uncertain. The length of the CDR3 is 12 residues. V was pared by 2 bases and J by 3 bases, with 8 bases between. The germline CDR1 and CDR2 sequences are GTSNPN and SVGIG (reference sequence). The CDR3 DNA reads TGTGCCTGGAGTCCCCGGGTCTACGAGCAGTACTTC. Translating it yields CAWSPRVYEQYF.

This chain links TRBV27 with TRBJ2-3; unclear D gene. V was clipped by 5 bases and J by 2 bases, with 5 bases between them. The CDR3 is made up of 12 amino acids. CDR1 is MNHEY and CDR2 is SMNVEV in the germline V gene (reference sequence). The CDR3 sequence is CASSLNTDTQYF. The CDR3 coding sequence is TGTGCCAGCAGTCTTAACACAGATACGCAGTATTTT.